One sample yielded the 7 T cell receptor beta chains listed below, sequenced in a study of blood T cell repertoires in COVID-19. Sequencing used immunoSEQ multiplex PCR; TCRdb keeps in-frame clones, though not all of them. This table has about 240,000 clones, roughly four fifths appearing once. What was sequenced was peripheral blood. These receptors came from a woman in her 70s with acute or convalescent COVID-19.

The V gene is TRBV14, the J gene TRBJ1-1; perhaps TRBD1 as D (5 bases). The germline V and J ends were trimmed by 1 base and 7 bases, with 13 bases remaining between them. CDR3 length equals 14 residues. The germline gives CDR1 SGHDN, CDR2 FVKESK. CDR3 bases: TGTGCCAGCAGCCAAGTACCCAGGGAAAGTGAAGCTTTCTTT. Amino acids: CASSQVPRESEAFF.

This clone has just a few counts. The CDR3 protein is CASSQDPSTEAFF. The CDR3 nucleotides read TGCGCCAGCAGCCAAGATCCCAGCACTGAAGCTTTCTTT. The chain links TRBV4-3 to TRBJ1-1; D not certain. The germline CDR1 and CDR2 sequences are LGHNA and YSLEER. The CDR3 is 13 residues long. The V end was cut by 0 bases, the J end by 4 bases, with 6 bases between.

V and J are TRBV27 and TRBJ1-1; 7 positions agree with TRBD1. CDR1 is MNHEY, CDR2 SMNVEV, per germline (reference sequence). This CDR3 region has 12 residues. V shed 5 bases, J shed 10 bases, and the junction held 7 bases outside the gene matches. CDR3 residues: CASSHNRGIAFF. Here the CDR3 DNA reads TGTGCCAGCAGTCACAACAGGGGCATAGCTTTCTTT.

This clone was picked up a small number of times. The CDR3 spells CASSQGLAGGGTGELFF. The CDR3 region has the DNA TGTGCCAGCAGCCAGGGACTAGCGGGGGGCGGGACCGGGGAGCTGTTTTTT. The rearrangement uses TRBV5-4 and TRBJ2-2, with 15 bases that match TRBD2. V shed 4 bases, J shed 5 bases, and the junction held 6 bases outside the gene matches. In germline, CDR1 is SGHNT, CDR2 YYREEE (reference sequence). This CDR3 has 17 amino acids.

This clone has only one observation. A junction boundary mismatches the germline segment, possibly from a read error. This chain uses TRBV28 with TRBJ1-4; 8 positions match TRBD1. This CDR3 spans 11 amino acids. Germline V gene sequence: CDR1 MDHEN, CDR2 SYDVKM. The CDR3 loop reads CASRDRTGWVF. The DNA for the CDR3 is TGTGCCAGCAGAGACCGGACAGGGTGGGTTTTT.

The J gene is TRBJ1-6, the V gene TRBV7-9, with D possibly matching TRBD1 (5 bases). The CDR3 is 18 amino acids. Germline V gene lookup returns CDR1 SEHNR and CDR2 FQNEAQ (reference sequence). The germline V and J ends were trimmed by 1 base and 11 bases, with 24 bases remaining between them. CDR3 in amino acids: CASSLEVGLWGRSPPLHF. The CDR3 nucleotides are TGTGCCAGCAGCTTAGAAGTAGGGTTATGGGGCAGAAGTCCACCCCTCCACTTT.

This sequence joins TRBV7-2 and TRBJ2-1, with D perhaps TRBD2 (5 bases). The germline CDR1 and CDR2 sequences are SGHTA and FQGNSA. This CDR3 has 15 residues. Between the trimmed V and J ends, which lost 4 bases and 0 bases, there was a span of 10 bases. As DNA, the CDR3 is TGTGCCAGCAGCTCATTGGGGAGCTCCTACAATGAGCAGTTCTTC. Translated: CASSSLGSSYNEQFF.